This TCR beta chain was identified in a study of T cell clonality in common variable immunodeficiency. Whole-study results and caveats: Compared with healthy controls, CVID subjects showed increased TCRbeta clonality, mostly in about a third. Fewer deletions and N-nucleotide insertions were reportedly seen in common variable immunodeficiency TCR beta sequences.

Equal genomic DNA amounts from CVID and control samples were sequenced. Data came from immunoSEQ multiplex PCR; TCRdb stores just in-frame clones and leaves some out. The data show about 34,000 clones, with none appearing a single time. This clone showed up many times. Its target is unknown. The read ends 3 residues shy of where the CDR3 ends; the end is completed using the germline J gene. Blood samples were heparinized, about 5 to 9 ml per donor. Germline V gene lookup returns CDR1 DFQATT and CDR2 SNEGSKA (reference sequence). Trimming cost V 5 bases and J 3 bases, with 11 bases left between them. This CDR3 has 13 amino acids.

This chain connects TRBV20-1 to TRBJ1-5, with D tentatively TRBD1 (5 bases). The sample taken for sequencing was peripheral blood mononuclear cells. The source is a person aged 18 to 70 in good health. CDR3 protein: CSAVGHLNQPQHF. The covered CDR3 bases are TGCAGTGCTGTCGGACATCTCAATCAGCCC.